This TCR beta chain was retrieved from a study of CD8 T cells in ankylosing spondylitis. V shed 4 bases, J shed 1 base, and the junction held 8 bases outside the gene matches. The germline V gene has CDR1 LGHDT and CDR2 YNNKEL (reference sequence). The CDR3 is made up of 16 amino acids. TCRdb recomputed calls from the 5' RACE reads with MiXCR, one row per CDR3 protein. The sample carries about 240,000 distinct CDR3 sequences, about 10% recorded once. This sequence originates from a male donor with ankylosing spondylitis or in good health (not recorded which). This rearrangement joins TRBV3-1 to TRBJ2-3, with 7 bases that match TRBD1. The sample comprised blood, either unsorted or a sorted T cell fraction (not recorded which). CDR3 nucleotide sequence: TGTGCCAGCAGCCTAGACTGGCAGGGGGGCACAGATACGCAGTATTTT. It is translated as CASSLDWQGGTDTQYF.